This TCR beta chain was recorded in a study of cytomegalovirus exposure and HLA in healthy donors. Generated by immunoSEQ multiplex PCR, the TCRdb table keeps only in-frame clones and is missing some. The sample holds about 82,000 clones, 85% to 95% seen once. Losses at the gene ends were 6 bases for V and 1 base for J; bases not matched to a gene: 7. The CDR3 runs to 15 residues. Germline V gene data show CDR1 as MNHEY and CDR2 as SMNVEV (reference sequence). The sequencing input was PBMCs. This chain uses TRBV27 with TRBJ2-7; 9 nucleotides align to TRBD1. This clonotype was obtained from a man aged 18-30 years in good health and CMV-seronegative. CDR3 residues: CASSLLGTGSYEQYF. CDR3 DNA: TGTGCCAGCAGCCTCCTCGGGACAGGGTCCTACGAGCAGTACTTC.